Described below is a single TCR beta chain sequence and its context. Its target is not known. This record belongs to a study of CD8 T cells in ankylosing spondylitis. Points from the study as a whole: Clones linked to disease were reported to show significant enrichment in matched ankylosing spondylitis synovial fluid.

Each CDR3 protein is one row after TCRdb ran MiXCR on the 5' RACE reads. The sample has 150,000 to 250,000 distinct CDR3 sequences, about 13% seen once; the top ten hold 16%. The clonotype originates from a male donor with ankylosing spondylitis or in good health (not recorded which). The sample taken for sequencing was blood, either unsorted or a sorted T cell fraction (not recorded which).

CDR3 region: CASSFDRGYGYTF. The DNA of the CDR3 is TGTGCCAGCAGCTTCGACAGGGGCTACGGCTACACCTTC. V and J are TRBV28 and TRBJ1-2; TRBD1 aligns across 8 bases. Germline values: CDR1 MDHEN, CDR2 SYDVKM. This CDR3 has 13 residues. J was trimmed by 8 bases and V by 6 bases; bases with no gene match: 8.